This TCR beta chain was identified during a study of T-cell memory formation after mild COVID-19. Notes on the study in general: Of the contracting clones, CD4+ ones lay mainly in CM and EM, and CD8+ ones in EMRA.

Deletions cut 5 bases from V and 2 bases from J, with 4 bases between. CDR1 SGHTA and CDR2 FQGNSA come from the germline V gene. This CDR3 contains 11 residues. One entry per CDR3 protein results from TCRdb running MiXCR on the 5' RACE reads. The table has more than 70,000 distinct CDR3 sequences, more than 11% seen once; the top ten hold roughly 33%. In its sample, this clonotype was seen many times. What it recognizes is unknown. The sample consisted of PBMCs or a T cell subset sorted from them (not recorded which). The rearrangement uses TRBV7-2 and TRBJ2-7; D unclear. This receptor was obtained from an adult woman who had mild COVID-19 (a few samples of this study predate the infection). Cell type and time point are not known. CDR3 nucleotides: TGTGCCAGCAGCCCGGCCTACGAGCAGTACTTC. It codes for CASSPAYEQYF.